The 24 T cell receptor beta chains reported below all come from one sample, sequenced in a study of graft-versus-host responses after intestinal transplantation (dated by TCRdb to 2020 to 2022). Libraries were built with the immunoSEQ multiplex PCR assay. TCRdb's version of the immuneACCESS table is confined to in-frame rearrangements and falls short of the full clone set. An unresolved V gene accounts for under half of the shortfall where checked; the remainder is of unknown origin. Within this sample are around 120,000 clones, with 90% of them counted one time only. Approximately 0.18% of the sample is in the top ten clones. Taken with the paper, the label for time point translates to: cells obtained before transplantation from donor or recipient. What these receptors recognize is not known. Sample: unstimulated CD4+ T cells sorted from spleen or lymph node cells, taken before intestinal transplant. The receptors were gathered from a human donor who received an intestinal transplant.

The rearrangement joins TRBV15 to TRBJ2-3; 7 nucleotides match TRBD1. Germline CDR1 reads LNHNV; CDR2 reads YYDKDF (reference sequence). The ends lost 3 bases at V and 11 bases at J; junction bases unmatched: 5. The length of the CDR3 is 12 residues. The CDR3 DNA follows: TGTGCCACCAGCAGGGCCCAGGGGGTGCAGTATTTT. It encodes CATSRAQGVQYF.

The gene calls are TRBV5-1 and TRBJ2-7, with a weak D call TRBD1 (6 bases). Trimming removed 2 bases from V and 2 bases from J, with 14 bases in between. Per germline, CDR1 SGHRS and CDR2 YFSETQ. This CDR3 is 15 amino acids long. The CDR3 region is CASSLLGTYTYEQYF. The CDR3 nucleotides are TGCGCCAGCAGCTTACTTGGGACATACACCTACGAGCAGTACTTC.

The chain employs TRBV2 and TRBJ2-1, with D perhaps TRBD2 (5 bases). Germline V gene lookup returns CDR1 SNHLY and CDR2 FYNNEI. Trimming took 4 bases from V and 7 from J, leaving 11 bases between them. The CDR3 contains 13 residues. CDR3 protein: CASSGLRRNEQFF. Here the CDR3 DNA reads TGTGCCAGCAGTGGGCTCAGGAGGAATGAGCAGTTCTTC.

The chain links TRBV6-1 to TRBJ1-6; 8 bases fit TRBD1. Trimming at V came to 7 bases and at J to 7 bases, leaving 6 bases not matched to a gene. Germline V gene sequence: CDR1 MNHNS, CDR2 SASEGT. The CDR3 extends over 14 amino acids. CDR3 in DNA: TGTGCCAGCACCCCGAGACAGGGGAATTCACCCCTCCACTTT. Translation: CASTPRQGNSPLHF.

The chain carries TRBV7-9 and TRBJ1-2, with 7 bases fitting TRBD1. In germline, CDR1 is SEHNR, CDR2 FQNEAQ (reference sequence). With V trimmed by 4 bases and J by 7 bases, 3 bases remained unmatched. CDR3 length: 12 amino acids. DNA for the CDR3: TGTGCCAGCAGCTCACAGGGGCTTGGCTACACCTTC. Its protein product is CASSSQGLGYTF.

This clone has only one observation. This chain joins TRBV6-5 and TRBJ2-1; D perhaps matches TRBD2 (5 bases). The CDR3 extends over 16 amino acids. The germline V and J ends were trimmed by 2 bases and 3 bases, with 14 bases remaining between them. Germline lookup yields CDR1 MNHEY and CDR2 SVGAGI. The CDR3 nucleotides read TGTGCCAGCAGTTACAGTAGAGGGCAGCTCTACAATGAGCAGTTCTTC. Its translation is CASSYSRGQLYNEQFF.

V is TRBV6-5 and J is TRBJ1-1, with D possibly matching TRBD1 (6 bases). Germline CDR1 MNHEY, CDR2 SVGAGI. The CDR3 is made up of 15 amino acids. Between the trimmed V and J ends, which lost 8 bases and 1 base, there was a span of 17 bases. The CDR3 is CASYSPGVGNTEAFF. The CDR3 DNA follows: TGTGCCAGCTATTCCCCAGGGGTCGGGAACACTGAAGCTTTCTTT.

The chain has TRBV9 and TRBJ2-7; a possible D gene is TRBD1 (6 bases). The CDR3 extends over 15 amino acids. Between the trimmed V and J ends, which lost 4 bases and 1 base, there was a span of 15 bases. In germline, CDR1 is SGDLS, CDR2 YYNGEE. The CDR3 coding sequence is TGTGCCAGCAGCCCTTCTCCACAGGGTTCCTACGAGCAGTACTTC. The encoded protein is CASSPSPQGSYEQYF. Full variable domain (outside the CDR3, taken from reference TRBV9 and TRBJ2-7): DSGVTQTPKHLITATGQRVTLRCSPRSGDLSVYWYQQSLDQGLQFLIQYYNGEERAKGNILERFSAQQFPDLHSELNLSSLELGDSALYFCASSPSPQGSYEQYFGPGTRLTVT.

The CDR3 is CASRPNRVPSYEQYF. For the CDR3, the DNA is TGTGCCAGCAGGCCCAACAGGGTGCCATCCTACGAGCAGTACTTC. The rearrangement joins TRBV21-1 to TRBJ2-7; TRBD1 is taken as the D call from the table, unchecked against the DNA. TRBV21-1 is annotated as a pseudogene. The CDR3 has 15 residues.

This chain connects TRBV19 to TRBJ1-1; TRBD1 matches at 7 bases. Losses at the gene ends were 1 base for V and 4 bases for J; bases not matched to a gene: 6. Per germline, CDR1 LNHDA and CDR2 SQIVND (reference sequence). The length of the CDR3 is 15 residues. CDR3 nucleotides: TGTGCCAGTAGTATAGTCCGACAGGGCGGCACTGAAGCTTTCTTT. Residues: CASSIVRQGGTEAFF.

The V gene is TRBV4-1, the J gene TRBJ1-5; TRBD1 matches 8 bases. J lost 4 bases, V lost 0 bases, and 5 bases had no gene match. The CDR3 spans 16 residues. The germline CDR1 and CDR2 sequences are MGHRA and YSYEKL. The CDR3 DNA follows: TGCGCCAGCAGCCAAGATGGACAGGGTAGGAATCAGCCCCAGCATTTT. This encodes CASSQDGQGRNQPQHF.

This clone was observed a single time. V is TRBV19 and J is TRBJ1-2, with 8 positions matching TRBD1. Germline loops: CDR1 LNHDA, CDR2 SQIVND (reference sequence). This CDR3 spans 15 amino acids. Trimming at V came to 4 bases and at J to 6 bases, leaving 10 bases not matched to a gene. The CDR3 coding sequence is TGTGCCAGTAGTACTAGACAGGGGAAGAACCATGGCTACACCTTC. This codes for CASSTRQGKNHGYTF.

V gene TRBV14 combines with J gene TRBJ1-2, with 7 bases identical to TRBD1. J gave up 8 bases and V 4 bases, and 16 bases lay outside the gene matches. In germline, CDR1 is SGHDN, CDR2 FVKESK. The CDR3 is 16 residues long. The CDR3 is CASSPRTGVGIGGYTF. As DNA, the CDR3 is TGTGCCAGCAGCCCCCGGACAGGTGTGGGGATTGGGGGCTACACCTTC.

The genes are TRBV6-1 and TRBJ2-3; TRBD1 matches at 8 bases. Germline CDR1 is MNHNS and CDR2 is SASEGT. CDR3 length: 16 amino acids. V was clipped by 1 base and J by 3 bases; unmatched bases: 6. CDR3 protein: CASSEVAGGITDTQYF. In DNA form, the CDR3 reads TGTGCCAGCAGTGAAGTGGCAGGGGGCATAACAGATACGCAGTATTTT.

This clone was seen just once. Additional DNA sequences in this sample encode the identical CDR3. This sequence joins TRBV19 and TRBJ2-7; 7 bases align to TRBD1. Germline loops: CDR1 LNHDA, CDR2 SQIVND (reference sequence). With 3 bases clipped from V and 4 bases from J, the junction kept 6 bases outside the gene matches. The CDR3 totals 14 residues. CDR3 nucleotides: TGTGCCAGTAGTATCCGACAGGGAGCGTACGAGCAGTACTTC. Translating gives CASSIRQGAYEQYF.

The J gene is TRBJ2-5, the V gene TRBV28; the match to TRBD2 covers 8 bases. The junction had 5 bases not matched to a gene; V was cut back by 7 bases and J by 1 base. The CDR3 sequence is 14 residues long. CDR1 MDHEN and CDR2 SYDVKM come from the germline V gene. The CDR3 here is CASKGGGFQETQYF. The CDR3 nucleotides are TGTGCCAGCAAGGGCGGGGGGTTCCAAGAGACCCAGTACTTC.

The chain is built from TRBV6-1 and TRBJ2-7, with 7 nucleotides matching TRBD1. The CDR3 is made up of 13 amino acids. V lost 7 bases to trimming and J lost 0 bases; unmatched junction nucleotides: 3. Germline lookup yields CDR1 MNHNS and CDR2 SASEGT. The CDR3 spells CASNGDSSYEQYF. CDR3 bases: TGTGCCAGCAACGGGGACAGCTCCTACGAGCAGTACTTC.

The chain has TRBV6-1 and TRBJ2-7, with TRBD2 as a possible D gene (6 bases). Germline V gene lookup returns CDR1 MNHNS and CDR2 SASEGT. V lost 8 bases, J lost 5 bases, and 19 bases lay in between. CDR3 length: 14 amino acids. The CDR3 here is CASSFGRESDEQYF. Here the CDR3 DNA reads TGTGCCAGCTCTTTTGGCCGGGAGAGCGACGAGCAGTACTTC.

This clone was detected only a few times. V and J are TRBV5-1 and TRBJ2-7; 7 bases match TRBD2. V gave up 5 bases and J gave up 0 bases; unmatched junction bases: 5. CDR3 size: 14 residues. Germline CDR1 is SGHRS and CDR2 is YFSETQ. CDR3 nucleotides: TGCGCCAGCAGTGCCGGGAGGAGCTCCTACGAGCAGTACTTC. Protein product: CASSAGRSSYEQYF.

The chain carries TRBV10-1 and TRBJ2-7; 7 bases line up with TRBD2. The junction had 4 bases not matched to a gene; V was cut back by 0 bases and J by 5 bases. Germline V gene data show CDR1 as WNHNN and CDR2 as SYGVQD (reference sequence). The CDR3 contains 14 residues. CDR3: CASSESTSHHEQYF. The CDR3 DNA reads as TGCGCCAGCAGTGAGTCGACTAGCCACCACGAGCAGTACTTC.

The chain links TRBV5-1 to TRBJ2-6, with D possibly TRBD1 on 6 matching bases. The CDR3 runs 18 residues. Germline V gene sequence: CDR1 SGHRS, CDR2 YFSETQ. V lost 4 bases and J 0 bases, leaving 17 bases between the germline ends. CDR3 amino acids: CASSPKLAGASGANVLTF. For the CDR3, the DNA is TGCGCCAGCAGCCCAAAACTTGCAGGGGCCTCTGGGGCCAACGTCCTGACTTTC. Full variable domain (missing parts from reference TRBV5-1 and TRBJ2-6): KAGVTQTPRYLIKTRGQQVTLSCSPISGHRSVSWYQQTPGQGLQFLFEYFSETQRNKGNFPGRFSGRQFSNSRSEMNVSTLELGDSALYLCASSPKLAGASGANVLTFGAGSRLTVL.

This chain joins TRBV7-2 and TRBJ2-1, with TRBD2 matching 8 bases. V trimming: 3 bases; J trimming: 6 bases; junction bases outside the gene matches: 4. This CDR3 contains 14 residues. Per the germline V gene, CDR1 is SGHTA and CDR2 is FQGNSA. The CDR3 is CASSFTGGPNEQFF. The CDR3 region has the DNA TGTGCCAGCAGCTTCACGGGGGGGCCCAATGAGCAGTTCTTC.

This chain connects TRBV7-2 to TRBJ1-2; D gene ambiguous. V lost 6 bases and J lost 7, with 18 bases in between. The CDR3 is 14 amino acids. Germline-derived CDR1 and CDR2 are SGHTA and FQGNSA. The CDR3 region is CASSPRKVTIGYTF. In DNA, the CDR3 is TGTGCCAGCAGTCCCAGGAAAGTGACGATTGGCTACACCTTC. The full variable domain, in which reference TRBV7-2 and TRBJ1-2 provide the parts outside the CDR3, is GAGVSQSPSNKVTEKGKDVELRCDPISGHTALYWYRQSLGQGLEFLIYFQGNSAPDKSGLPSDRFSAERTGGSVSTLTIQRTQQEDSAVYLCASSPRKVTIGYTFGSGTRLTVV.

This chain connects TRBV7-9 to TRBJ2-3; 7 nucleotides agree with TRBD1. Unmatched junction bases numbered 5, after V lost 3 bases and J lost 5 bases. The CDR3 totals 14 residues. CDR1 is SEHNR and CDR2 is FQNEAQ in the germline V gene (reference sequence). The CDR3 here is CASSFTGAGDTQYF. The CDR3 bases are TGTGCCAGCAGCTTCACAGGGGCGGGAGATACGCAGTATTTT.